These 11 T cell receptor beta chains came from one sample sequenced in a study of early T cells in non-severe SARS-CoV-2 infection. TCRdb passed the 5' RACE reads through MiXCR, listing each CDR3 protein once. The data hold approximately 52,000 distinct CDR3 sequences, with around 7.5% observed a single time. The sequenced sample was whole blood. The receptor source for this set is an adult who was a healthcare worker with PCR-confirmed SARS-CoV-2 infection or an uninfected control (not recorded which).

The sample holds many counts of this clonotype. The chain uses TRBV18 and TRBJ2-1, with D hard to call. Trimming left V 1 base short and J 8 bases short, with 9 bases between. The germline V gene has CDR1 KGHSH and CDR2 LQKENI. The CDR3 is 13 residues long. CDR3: CASSPRPSHEQFF. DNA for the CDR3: TGTGCCAGCTCACCACGACCGTCCCATGAGCAGTTCTTC.

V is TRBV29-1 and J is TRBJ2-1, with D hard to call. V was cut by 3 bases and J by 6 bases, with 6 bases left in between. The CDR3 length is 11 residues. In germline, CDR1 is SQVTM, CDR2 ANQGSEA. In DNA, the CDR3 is TGCAGCGTTGACAGATCCAATGAGCAGTTCTTC. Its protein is CSVDRSNEQFF.

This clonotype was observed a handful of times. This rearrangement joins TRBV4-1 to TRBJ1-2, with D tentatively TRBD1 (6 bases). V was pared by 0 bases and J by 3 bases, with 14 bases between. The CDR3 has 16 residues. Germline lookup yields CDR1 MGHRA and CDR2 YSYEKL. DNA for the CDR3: TGCGCCAGCAGCCAAGATACGGTGGGGACATACTATGGCTACACCTTC. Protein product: CASSQDTVGTYYGYTF.

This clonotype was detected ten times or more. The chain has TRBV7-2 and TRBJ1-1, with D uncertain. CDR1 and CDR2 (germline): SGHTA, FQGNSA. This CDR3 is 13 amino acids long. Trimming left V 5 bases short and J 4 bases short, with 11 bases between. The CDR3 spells CASSREEATEAFF. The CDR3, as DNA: TGTGCCAGCAGCAGGGAGGAGGCCACTGAAGCTTTCTTT.

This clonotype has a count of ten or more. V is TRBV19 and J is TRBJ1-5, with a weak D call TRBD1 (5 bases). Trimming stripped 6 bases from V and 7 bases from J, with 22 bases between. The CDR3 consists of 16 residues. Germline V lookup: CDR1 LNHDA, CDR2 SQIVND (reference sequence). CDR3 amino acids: CASSSLLRAGQQPQHF. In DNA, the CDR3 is TGTGCCAGTAGCTCCCTCCTACGGGCAGGGCAACAGCCCCAGCATTTT. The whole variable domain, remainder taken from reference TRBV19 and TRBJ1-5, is DGGITQSPKYLFRKEGQNVTLSCEQNLNHDAMYWYRQDPGQGLRLIYYSQIVNDFQKGDIAEGYSVSREKKESFPLTVTSAQKNPTAFYLCASSSLLRAGQQPQHFGDGTRLSIL.

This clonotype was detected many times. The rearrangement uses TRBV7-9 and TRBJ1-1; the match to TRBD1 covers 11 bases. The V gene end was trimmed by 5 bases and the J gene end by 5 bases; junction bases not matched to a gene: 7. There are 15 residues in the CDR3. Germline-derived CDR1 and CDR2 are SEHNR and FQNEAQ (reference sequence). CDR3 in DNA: TGTGCCAGCAGCCCCGGGACAGGGGGAAAAACTGAAGCTTTCTTT. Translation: CASSPGTGGKTEAFF.

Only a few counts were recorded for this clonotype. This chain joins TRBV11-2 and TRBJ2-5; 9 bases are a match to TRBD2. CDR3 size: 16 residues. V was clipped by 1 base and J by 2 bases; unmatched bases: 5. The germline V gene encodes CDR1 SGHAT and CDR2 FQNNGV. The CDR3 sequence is CASSLVLAGSQETQYF. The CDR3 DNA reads TGTGCCAGCAGCTTAGTCCTAGCGGGATCTCAAGAGACCCAGTACTTC.

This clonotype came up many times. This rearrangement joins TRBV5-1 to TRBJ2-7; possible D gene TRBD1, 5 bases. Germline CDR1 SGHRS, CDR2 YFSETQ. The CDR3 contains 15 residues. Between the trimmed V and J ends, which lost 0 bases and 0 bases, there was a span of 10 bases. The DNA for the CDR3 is TGCGCCAGCAGCTTGGGACAGACGAGCTCCTACGAGCAGTACTTC. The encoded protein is CASSLGQTSSYEQYF.

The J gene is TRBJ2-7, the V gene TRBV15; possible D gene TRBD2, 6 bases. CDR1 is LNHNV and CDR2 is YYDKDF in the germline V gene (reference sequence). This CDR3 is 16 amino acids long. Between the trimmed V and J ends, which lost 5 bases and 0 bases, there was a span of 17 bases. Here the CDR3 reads CATSPPRGISSYEQYF. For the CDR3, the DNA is TGTGCCACCAGCCCACCCCGCGGGATCAGCTCCTACGAGCAGTACTTC.

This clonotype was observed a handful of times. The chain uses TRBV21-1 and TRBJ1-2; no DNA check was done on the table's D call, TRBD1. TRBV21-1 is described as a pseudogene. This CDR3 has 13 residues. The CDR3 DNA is TGTGCCAGCAGCCCGATCAGGGGGCGAGGCTACACCTTC. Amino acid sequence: CASSPIRGRGYTF.

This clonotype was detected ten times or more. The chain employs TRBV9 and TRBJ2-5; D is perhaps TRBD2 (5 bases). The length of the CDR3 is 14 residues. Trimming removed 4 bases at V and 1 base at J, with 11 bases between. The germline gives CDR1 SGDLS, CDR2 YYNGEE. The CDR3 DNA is TGTGCCAGCAGCCCTAAAGCGGTCCAAGAGACCCAGTACTTC. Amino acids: CASSPKAVQETQYF.